This TCR beta chain was profiled in a study of blood T cell repertoires in COVID-19. Whole-study context: COVID-19 samples, acute and convalescent, were from the United States, Italy and Spain. PBMCs, B-cell-depleted T cells, or T cells were the source of the cDNA or gDNA that made up the material.

Looked up from germline, CDR1 is GTSNPN and CDR2 is SVGIG (reference sequence). V gave up 3 bases and J gave up 0 bases, with 6 bases separating them. This CDR3 is 14 amino acids long. In the authors' methods: Researchers report that nucleated cell counts were estimated from reference gene primer amplification. TCRdb's copy holds only in-frame clones and misses some; the assay was immunoSEQ multiplex PCR. V and J calls and clone size follow that table, whereas D and trimming were derived from the DNA. There are about 78,000 clones in the sample; approximately 86% occur only once, and roughly 2% lies in the top ten.

Source material: peripheral blood. The TCR originated in a woman between 55 and 75 years old with acute or convalescent COVID-19. The V gene is TRBV30, the J gene TRBJ2-6; D is ambiguous. CDR3 nucleotide sequence: TGTGCCTGGAGAAGGAGCTCTGGGGCCAACGTCCTGACTTTC. Protein product: CAWRRSSGANVLTF.